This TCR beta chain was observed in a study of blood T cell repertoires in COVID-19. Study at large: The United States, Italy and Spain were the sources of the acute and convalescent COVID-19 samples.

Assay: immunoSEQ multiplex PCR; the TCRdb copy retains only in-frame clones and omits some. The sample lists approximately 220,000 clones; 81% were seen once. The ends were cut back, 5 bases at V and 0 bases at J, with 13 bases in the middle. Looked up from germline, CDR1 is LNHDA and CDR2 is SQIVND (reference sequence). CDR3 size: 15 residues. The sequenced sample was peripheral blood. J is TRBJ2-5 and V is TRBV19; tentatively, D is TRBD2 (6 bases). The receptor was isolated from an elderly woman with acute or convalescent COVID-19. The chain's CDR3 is CASSPAGRHQETQYF. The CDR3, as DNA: TGTGCCAGTAGTCCCGCGGGACGCCACCAAGAGACCCAGTACTTC.